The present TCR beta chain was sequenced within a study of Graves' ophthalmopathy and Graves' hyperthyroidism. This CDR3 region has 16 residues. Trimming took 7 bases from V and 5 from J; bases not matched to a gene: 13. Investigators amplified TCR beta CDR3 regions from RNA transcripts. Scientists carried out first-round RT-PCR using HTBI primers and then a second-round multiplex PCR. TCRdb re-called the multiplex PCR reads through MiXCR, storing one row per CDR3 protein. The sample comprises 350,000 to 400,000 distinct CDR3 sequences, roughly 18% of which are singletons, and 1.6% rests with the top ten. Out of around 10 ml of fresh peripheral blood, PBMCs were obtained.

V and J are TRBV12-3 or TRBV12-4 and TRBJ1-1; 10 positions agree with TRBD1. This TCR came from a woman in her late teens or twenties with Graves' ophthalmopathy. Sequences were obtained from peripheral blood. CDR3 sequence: CASTNAATGGGTEAFF. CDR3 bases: TGTGCCAGCACAAACGCGGCGACAGGGGGCGGGACTGAAGCTTTCTTT.